This paragraph reports one T cell receptor (beta chain). There is no known antigen for this receptor. It has no much larger one-base neighbor in the sample; base qualities were not kept. The time point tag for this specimen amounts to: baseline before first vaccination. The vaccinee samples were drawn from two UK trials, COV001 and COV002, one of which was a single-blind randomized controlled phase 2/3 trial testing AZD1222 (ChAdOx1 nCoV-19) in healthy adults. Trial participant PBMC samples were collected at day 0 and day 28 after the second dose for TCRbeta chain sequencing. This sample is part of a study of T cell responses to AZD1222 COVID-19 vaccine (dated by TCRdb to the early 2020s). About the full investigation: AZD1222 recipients given second doses at about 4 weeks or at about 12 weeks were pooled, since spike-specific TCR depth and breadth were not found to differ between the two schedules. Trial participants were enrolled into age subgroups of 18-55, 56-69 and 70-plus years, which contained about 160, 30 and 59 TCR-sequenced participants, respectively. A total of 233 trial participants underwent TCR sequencing, of whom approximately 200 had received two doses of AZD1222 and some 26 had received two doses of the MenACWY control vaccine. The research as a whole found: The 56-69-year group was small, and its depth increase did not reach significance, likely because of low power. Only five to seven AZD1222 recipients were SARS-CoV-2 seropositive at baseline, limiting conclusions about previously exposed vaccinees. Vaccine-associated CD4 TCRs spanned the whole spike protein, with dominant responses in regions 160-218 and 743-854. Reportedly, almost half of the unique spike-specific TCRs recognized epitopes lying outside the regions that are mutated in the B.1.351 and B.1.1.7 variants. Spike-specific TCR breadth and depth rose significantly after two AZD1222 doses compared with day 0 and with MenACWY recipients. Participants were mostly white British and included more females than males, and it was suggested by the authors that clonal diversity may have been underestimated. Because no day 14 peak-response samples were available, repertoires were characterized only after the peak T cell response.

The CDR3 regions of human TCRbeta chains were subjected to immunosequencing. Regarding the original processing steps: TCRs in the repertoires were matched against a reference library of SARS-CoV-2-specific TCRs that had been generated with the MIRA antigen-specificity platform. Breadth was defined as the fraction of unique TCRs that were SARS-CoV-2-associated. Depth was defined as the fraction of total T cells that were SARS-CoV-2-associated. Using the MIRA data, each spike-specific TCR was assigned both to the spike region to which the TCR was reactive and to a CD4 or CD8 class. Log10-transformed breadth and depth values were compared by one-way ANOVA with Sidak's multiple comparisons tests. Not all clones reach the TCRdb copy of this immuneACCESS table, which keeps in-frame sequences only. Checked studies attribute under half of the gap to unresolved V genes and leave the rest unexplained. D and trimming come from the DNA, and the V and J calls and clone size come from that table. Counted in this sample were 90,000 to 110,000 clones; about 89% of them appeared once. 7.5% of the sample comes from the top ten.

The source was peripheral blood, collected on day 0 of AZD1222 vaccination. This clonotype was sampled from an adult in good health.

This receptor carries the CDR3 CASGTGNTGELFF. The DNA reads as follows: TGTGCCAGCGGGACAGGGAACACCGGGGAGCTGTTTTTT. The chain links TRBV7-9 with TRBJ2-2, with 8 bases matching TRBD1. The CDR3 measures 13 amino acids from cysteine to phenylalanine. The read is trimmed to its CDR3 DNA, 39 bases read in frame from base 1. Trimming removed 8 bases from V and 1 base from J; the gene matches leave 0 bases unexplained. For CDR1 and CDR2, the germline V gene (reference sequence) lists SEHNR and FQNEAQ. The CDR3 plus the reference TRBV7-9 and TRBJ2-2 genes for the other parts give the full variable domain: DTGVSQNPRHKITKRGQNVTFRCDPISEHNRLYWYRQTLGQGPEFLTYFQNEAQLEKSRLLSDRFSAERPKGSFSTLEIQRTEQGDSAMYLCASGTGNTGELFFGEGSRLTVL.